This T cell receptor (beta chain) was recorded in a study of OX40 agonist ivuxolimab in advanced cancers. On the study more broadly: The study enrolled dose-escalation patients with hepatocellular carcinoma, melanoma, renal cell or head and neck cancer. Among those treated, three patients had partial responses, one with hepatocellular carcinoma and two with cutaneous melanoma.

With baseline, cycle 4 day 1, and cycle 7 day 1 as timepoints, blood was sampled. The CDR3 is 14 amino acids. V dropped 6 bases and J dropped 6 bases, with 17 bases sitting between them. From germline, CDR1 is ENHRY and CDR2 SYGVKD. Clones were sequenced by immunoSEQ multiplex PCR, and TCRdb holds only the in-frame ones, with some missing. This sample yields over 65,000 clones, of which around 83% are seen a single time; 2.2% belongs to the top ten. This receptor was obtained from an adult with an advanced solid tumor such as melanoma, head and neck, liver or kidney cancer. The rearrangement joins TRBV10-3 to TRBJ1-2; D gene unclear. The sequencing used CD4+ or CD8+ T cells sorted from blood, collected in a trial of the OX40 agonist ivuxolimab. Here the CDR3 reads CAISPLRAANGYTF. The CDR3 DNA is TGTGCCATCAGCCCTTTGCGTGCGGCGAATGGCTACACCTTC.